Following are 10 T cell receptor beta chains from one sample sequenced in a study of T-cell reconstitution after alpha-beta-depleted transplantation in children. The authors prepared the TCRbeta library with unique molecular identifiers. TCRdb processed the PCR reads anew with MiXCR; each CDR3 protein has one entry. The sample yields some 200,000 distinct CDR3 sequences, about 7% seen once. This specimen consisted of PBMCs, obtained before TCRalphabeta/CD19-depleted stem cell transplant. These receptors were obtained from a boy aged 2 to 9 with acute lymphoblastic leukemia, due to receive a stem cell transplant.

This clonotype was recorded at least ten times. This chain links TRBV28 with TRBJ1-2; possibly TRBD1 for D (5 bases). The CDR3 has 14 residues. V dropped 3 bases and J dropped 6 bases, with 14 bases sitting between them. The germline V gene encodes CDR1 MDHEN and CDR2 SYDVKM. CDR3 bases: TGTGCCAGCAGTTTGCCAGGGTTCACTAATGGCTACACCTTC. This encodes CASSLPGFTNGYTF.

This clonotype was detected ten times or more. This chain's CDR3 is CSVGGMRQGRGEKLFF. CDR3 nucleotide sequence: TGCAGCGTTGGGGGAATGAGACAGGGGCGAGGAGAAAAACTGTTTTTT. The chain carries TRBV29-1 and TRBJ1-4; TRBD1 agrees at 8 bases. The germline V gene has CDR1 SQVTM and CDR2 ANQGSEA. V lost 4 bases and J lost 8; bases outside the gene matches: 15. The CDR3 contains 16 residues.

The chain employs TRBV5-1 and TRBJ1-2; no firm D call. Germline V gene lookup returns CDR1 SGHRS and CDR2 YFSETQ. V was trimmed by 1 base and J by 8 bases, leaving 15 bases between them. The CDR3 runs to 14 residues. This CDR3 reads CASSLSDGKQGYTF. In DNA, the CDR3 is TGCGCCAGCAGCTTGAGTGATGGGAAACAGGGCTACACCTTC.

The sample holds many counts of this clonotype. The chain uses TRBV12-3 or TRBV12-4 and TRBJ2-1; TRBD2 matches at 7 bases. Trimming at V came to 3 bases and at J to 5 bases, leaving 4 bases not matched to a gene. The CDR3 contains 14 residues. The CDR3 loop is CASSFGLADNEQFF. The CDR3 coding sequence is TGTGCCAGCAGTTTCGGGCTAGCGGACAATGAGCAGTTCTTC.

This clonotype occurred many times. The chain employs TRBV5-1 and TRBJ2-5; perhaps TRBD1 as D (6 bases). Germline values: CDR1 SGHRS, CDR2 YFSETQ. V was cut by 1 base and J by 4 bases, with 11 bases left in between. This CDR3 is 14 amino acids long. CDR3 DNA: TGCGCCAGCAGCTTGAGTGGGGGCGGAGAGACCCAGTACTTC. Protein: CASSLSGGGETQYF.

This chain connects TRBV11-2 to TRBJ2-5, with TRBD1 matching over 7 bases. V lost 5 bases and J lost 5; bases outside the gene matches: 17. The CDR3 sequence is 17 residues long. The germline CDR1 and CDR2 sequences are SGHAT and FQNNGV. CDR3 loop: CASSPHLGQRGGETQYF. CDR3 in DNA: TGTGCCAGCAGCCCCCACCTGGGACAGAGGGGCGGTGAGACCCAGTACTTC.

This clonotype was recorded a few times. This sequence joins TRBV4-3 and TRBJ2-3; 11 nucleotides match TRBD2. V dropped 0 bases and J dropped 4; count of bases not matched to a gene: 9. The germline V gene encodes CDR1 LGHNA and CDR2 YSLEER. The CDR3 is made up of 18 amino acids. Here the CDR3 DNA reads TGCGCCAGCAGCCAAGATGGGCTAGCGGGAGGAGTCGCAGATACGCAGTATTTT. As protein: CASSQDGLAGGVADTQYF.

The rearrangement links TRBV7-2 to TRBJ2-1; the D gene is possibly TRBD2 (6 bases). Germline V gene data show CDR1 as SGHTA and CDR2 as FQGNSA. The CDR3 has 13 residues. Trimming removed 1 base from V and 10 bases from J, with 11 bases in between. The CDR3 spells CASSLDLLAEQFF. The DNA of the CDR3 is TGTGCCAGCAGCTTAGATCTACTAGCAGAGCAGTTCTTC.

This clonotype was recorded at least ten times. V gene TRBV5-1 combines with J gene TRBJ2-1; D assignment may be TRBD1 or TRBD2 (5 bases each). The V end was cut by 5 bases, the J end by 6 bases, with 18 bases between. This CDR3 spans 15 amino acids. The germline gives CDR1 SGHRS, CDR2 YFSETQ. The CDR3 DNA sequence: TGCGCCAGCAGTTCGACGGGACCTCCTTCCAATGAGCAGTTCTTC. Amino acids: CASSSTGPPSNEQFF.

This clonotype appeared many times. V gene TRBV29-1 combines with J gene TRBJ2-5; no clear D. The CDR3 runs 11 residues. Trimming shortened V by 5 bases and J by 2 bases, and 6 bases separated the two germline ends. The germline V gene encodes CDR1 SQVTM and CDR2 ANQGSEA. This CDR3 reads CSVRLQETQYF. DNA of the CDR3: TGCAGCGTTAGACTGCAAGAGACCCAGTACTTC.